Presented here are 14 T cell receptor beta chains from one specimen sequenced in a study of control samples from healthy donors and cancer patients. Method: immunoSEQ multiplex PCR; TCRdb's copy keeps in-frame clones and lacks some. The sample has 100,000 or so clones, about 89% seen once. The source material was blood. Receptors originate from a man aged 25 to 40 in good health.

The J gene is TRBJ2-1, the V gene TRBV5-6; D unclear. The CDR3 is 13 amino acids. V lost 4 bases and J 6 bases, leaving 11 bases between the germline ends. Germline V gene lookup returns CDR1 SGHDT and CDR2 YYEEEE. The CDR3 reads CASSLGRANEQFF. CDR3 in DNA: TGTGCCAGCAGCCTGGGTAGGGCCAATGAGCAGTTCTTC.

The V call is TRBV5-1, the J call TRBJ2-3, with TRBD2 matching over 9 bases. The V gene end was trimmed by 1 base and the J gene end by 4 bases; junction bases not matched to a gene: 10. This CDR3 has 17 residues. CDR1 is SGHRS and CDR2 is YFSETQ in the germline V gene. The CDR3 region has the DNA TGCGCCAGCAGCTTGTTTTCTCTTAGCGGGAGCCCAGATACGCAGTATTTT. Protein: CASSLFSLSGSPDTQYF.

The chain uses TRBV30 and TRBJ2-5; TRBD2 is a possible D gene (7 bases). The CDR3 runs to 11 residues. CDR1 and CDR2 from the germline V gene are GTSNPN and SVGIG (reference sequence). Trimming took off 8 bases at V and 4 bases at J, with 11 bases between the two ends. The CDR3, as DNA: TGTGCCGGGCGGGGGCGAGAGACCCAGTACTTC. This translates into CAGRGRETQYF.

The V and J genes are TRBV9 and TRBJ1-5, with 9 bases identical to TRBD1. With 0 bases clipped from V and 5 bases from J, the junction kept 6 bases outside the gene matches. Germline V gene lookup returns CDR1 SGDLS and CDR2 YYNGEE. This CDR3 is 16 amino acids long. The CDR3 region is CASSVVGTGRHQPQHF. Written as DNA, the CDR3 is TGTGCCAGCAGCGTAGTCGGGACAGGGCGACATCAGCCCCAGCATTTT.

The gene calls are TRBV4-1 and TRBJ1-2; TRBD1 aligns across 8 bases. With 3 bases clipped from V and 7 bases from J, the junction kept 4 bases outside the gene matches. The CDR3 covers 13 residues. Germline V lookup: CDR1 MGHRA, CDR2 YSYEKL. CDR3 residues: CASSHLQGAGYTF. The CDR3 DNA sequence: TGCGCCAGCAGCCATCTCCAGGGGGCTGGCTACACCTTC.

The rearrangement joins TRBV18 to TRBJ2-7, with 10 bases aligning to TRBD1. Germline V lookup: CDR1 KGHSH, CDR2 LQKENI. J lost 5 bases, V lost 3 bases, and 7 bases had no gene match. There are 15 residues in the CDR3. The CDR3 region is CASSPPGQGRDEQYF. The DNA of the CDR3 is TGTGCCAGCTCACCGCCGGGACAGGGGAGAGACGAGCAGTACTTC.

The chain carries TRBV7-2 and TRBJ1-6, with 8 bases that match TRBD1. CDR1 is SGHTA and CDR2 is FQGNSA in the germline V gene. V trimming: 4 bases; J trimming: 15 bases; junction bases outside the gene matches: 5. The CDR3 runs to 12 residues. CDR3 amino acids: CASSSGGPILHF. The CDR3 DNA reads TGTGCCAGCAGCTCAGGGGGCCCCATCCTCCACTTT. The full variable domain, completed using reference TRBV7-2 and TRBJ1-6, is GAGVSQSPSNKVTEKGKDVELRCDPISGHTALYWYRQSLGQGLEFLIYFQGNSAPDKSGLPSDRFSAERTGGSVSTLTIQRTQQEDSAVYLCASSSGGPILHFGNGTRLTVT.

The chain couples TRBV7-6 to TRBJ2-3; either TRBD1 or TRBD2 may fit D (5 bases each). There are 17 residues in the CDR3. The germline V and J ends were trimmed by 4 bases and 0 bases, with 17 bases remaining between them. Germline V gene data show CDR1 as SGHVS and CDR2 as FNYEAQ. DNA of the CDR3: TGTGCCAGCAGCTCGGGATCCGGGGCCGCTAGCACAGATACGCAGTATTTT. This codes for CASSSGSGAASTDTQYF.

The table lists this clone with a count of one. The chain is built from TRBV4-2 and TRBJ2-6; 8 bases are a match to TRBD1. This CDR3 has 19 residues. Germline trimming cut 0 bases from V and 4 bases from J; bases unmatched to any gene: 11. Germline values: CDR1 LGHNA, CDR2 YNFKEQ. The CDR3 DNA reads TGTGCCAGCAGCCAAGAGCGGCAGGGGGCGCGGTCCGGGGCCAACGTCCTGACTTTC. Its translation is CASSQERQGARSGANVLTF.

The rearrangement uses TRBV19 and TRBJ1-1; tentatively, D is TRBD1 (6 bases). V was trimmed by 1 base and J by 6 bases, leaving 12 bases between them. Germline CDR1 is LNHDA and CDR2 is SQIVND (reference sequence). The CDR3 has 14 amino acids. CDR3 amino acids: CASSIVFRGPEAFF. CDR3 coding DNA: TGTGCCAGTAGTATAGTCTTTCGGGGGCCTGAAGCTTTCTTT.

The chain uses TRBV5-1 and TRBJ1-2; TRBD1 matches 7 bases. In germline, CDR1 is SGHRS, CDR2 YFSETQ. The CDR3 has 13 amino acids. The V segment lost 2 bases and the J segment 6 bases; nucleotides outside the gene matches: 4. For the CDR3, the DNA is TGCGCCAGCAGCTTTCAGGGGGGTGATGGCTACACCTTC. Translating gives CASSFQGGDGYTF.

V usage is TRBV5-6 and J usage is TRBJ1-2, with 9 bases fitting TRBD1. This CDR3 is built from 13 residues. The V and J ends lost 4 bases and 5 bases, in that order; junction bases with no gene match: 3. From germline, CDR1 is SGHDT and CDR2 YYEEEE. The chain's CDR3 is CASSRDREYGYTF. Written as DNA, the CDR3 is TGTGCCAGCAGCCGGGACAGGGAATATGGCTACACCTTC.

The rearrangement links TRBV19 to TRBJ2-7, with unresolved D. Germline CDR1 LNHDA, CDR2 SQIVND (reference sequence). The V end was cut by 5 bases, the J end by 4 bases, with 12 bases between. This CDR3 contains 13 residues. The CDR3 loop reads CASSPKEEYEQYV. For the CDR3, the DNA is TGTGCCAGTAGTCCGAAAGAAGAGTACGAGCAGTACGTC.

The CDR3 here is CARTPLNGEGAGEQFF. The CDR3, as DNA: TGTGCCAGAACGCCACTTAACGGGGAGGGTGCGGGTGAGCAGTTCTTC. The J gene is TRBJ2-1, the V gene TRBV5-3; 7 nucleotides agree with TRBD2. TRBV5-3 is noted as an ORF with a role that remains uncertain. J was trimmed by 9 bases and V by 6 bases; bases with no gene match: 18. The CDR3 sequence is 16 residues long.